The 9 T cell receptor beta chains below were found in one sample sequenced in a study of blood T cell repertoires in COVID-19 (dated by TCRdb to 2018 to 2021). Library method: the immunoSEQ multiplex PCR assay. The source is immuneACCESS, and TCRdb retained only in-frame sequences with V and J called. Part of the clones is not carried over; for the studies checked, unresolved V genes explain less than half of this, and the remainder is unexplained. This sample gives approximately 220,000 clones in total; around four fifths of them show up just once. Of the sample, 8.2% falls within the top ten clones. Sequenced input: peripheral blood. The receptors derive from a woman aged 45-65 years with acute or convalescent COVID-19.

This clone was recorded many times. CDR3 DNA sequence: TGTGCCAGCAGCTTAACAGGGGAGCTTTCACCCCTCCACTTT. Translated: CASSLTGELSPLHF. The genes are TRBV7-9 and TRBJ1-6; 7 bases fit TRBD1. After removal of 2 bases from V and 9 bases from J, the junction contained 4 bases not matched to a gene. The CDR3 runs 14 residues. Per the germline V gene, CDR1 is SEHNR and CDR2 is FQNEAQ (reference sequence).

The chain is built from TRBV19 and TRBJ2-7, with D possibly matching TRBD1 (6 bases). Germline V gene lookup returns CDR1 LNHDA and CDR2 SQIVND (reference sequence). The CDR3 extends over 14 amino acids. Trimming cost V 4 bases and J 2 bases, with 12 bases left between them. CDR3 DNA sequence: TGTGCCAGTAGTAAAACAGGGAGCACCTACGAGCAGTACTTC. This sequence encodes CASSKTGSTYEQYF.

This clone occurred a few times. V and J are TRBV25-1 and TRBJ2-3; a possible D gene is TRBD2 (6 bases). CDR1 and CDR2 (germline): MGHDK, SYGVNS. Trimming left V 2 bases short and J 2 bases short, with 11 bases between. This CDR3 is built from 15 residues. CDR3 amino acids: CASSEPGLNTDTQYF. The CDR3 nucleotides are TGTGCCAGCAGTGAACCGGGACTTAACACAGATACGCAGTATTTT.

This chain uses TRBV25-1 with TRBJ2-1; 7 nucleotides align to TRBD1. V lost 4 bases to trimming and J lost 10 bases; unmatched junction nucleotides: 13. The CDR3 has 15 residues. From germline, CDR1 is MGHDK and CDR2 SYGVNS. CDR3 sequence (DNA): TGTGCCAGCAGTGCTCCGGGACAGTCCCGTAAGGAGCAGTTCTTC. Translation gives CASSAPGQSRKEQFF.

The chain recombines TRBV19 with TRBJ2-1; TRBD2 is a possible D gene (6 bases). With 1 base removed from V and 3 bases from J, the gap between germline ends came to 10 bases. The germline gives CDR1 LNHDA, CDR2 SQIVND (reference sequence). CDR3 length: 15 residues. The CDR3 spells CASSIAGLDYNEQFF. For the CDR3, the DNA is TGTGCCAGTAGTATAGCGGGACTCGACTACAATGAGCAGTTCTTC.

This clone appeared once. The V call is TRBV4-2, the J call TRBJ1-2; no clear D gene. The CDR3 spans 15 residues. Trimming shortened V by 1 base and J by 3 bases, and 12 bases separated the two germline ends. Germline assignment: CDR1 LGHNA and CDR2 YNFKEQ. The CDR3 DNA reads TGTGCCAGCAGCCAAGGGTCCGGCGGGGACTATGGCTACACCTTC. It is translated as CASSQGSGGDYGYTF.

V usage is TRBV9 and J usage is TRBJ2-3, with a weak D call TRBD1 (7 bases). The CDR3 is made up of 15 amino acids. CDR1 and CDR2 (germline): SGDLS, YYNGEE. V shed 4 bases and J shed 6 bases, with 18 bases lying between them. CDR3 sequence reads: CASSPGQSGADTQYF. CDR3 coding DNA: TGTGCCAGCAGCCCGGGACAGTCGGGAGCGGATACGCAGTATTTT.

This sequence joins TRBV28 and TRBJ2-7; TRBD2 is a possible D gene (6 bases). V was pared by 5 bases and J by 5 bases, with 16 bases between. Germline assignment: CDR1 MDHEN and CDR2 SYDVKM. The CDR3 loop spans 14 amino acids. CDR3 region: CASSPPRRDNEQYF. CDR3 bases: TGTGCCAGCAGTCCCCCGAGGAGGGATAACGAGCAGTACTTC.

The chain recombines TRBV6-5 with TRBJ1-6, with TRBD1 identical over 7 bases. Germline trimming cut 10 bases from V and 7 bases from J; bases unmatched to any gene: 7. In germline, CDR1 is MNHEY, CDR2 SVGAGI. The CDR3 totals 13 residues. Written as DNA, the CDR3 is TGTGCCACCCGGGACAGTTCAAATTCACCCCTCCACTTT. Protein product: CATRDSSNSPLHF.